This TCR beta chain was found in a study of blood T cell repertoires in COVID-19. About the research overall: The study drew acute and convalescent COVID-19 samples from the United States, Italy and Spain.

Using immunoSEQ multiplex PCR, the repertoire was profiled, and TCRdb retains in-frame clones only, with some absent. The repertoire holds about 210,000 clones, with about 83% as singletons. The CDR3 is 12 residues long. Deletions cut 6 bases from V and 3 bases from J, with 6 bases between. The chain employs TRBV12-3 or TRBV12-4 and TRBJ2-1; D gene unclear. The sequencing sample was made of peripheral blood. The TCR was taken from a woman aged 35 to 49 with active or convalescent COVID-19. CDR3 residues: CASRPSYNEQFF. CDR3 DNA sequence: TGTGCCAGCAGGCCGAGCTACAATGAGCAGTTCTTC.